This record covers a single T cell receptor (beta chain). This specimen belongs to a study of control samples from healthy donors and cancer patients. TCRdb keeps only in-frame clones here, not all; method: immunoSEQ multiplex PCR. The table shows 95,000 to 120,000 clones, with about 80% occurring only once. This sequence was found in a man younger than 35 in good health. The sample comprised blood.

CDR3 loop: CASSLAGTNEQYF. Written as DNA, the CDR3 is TGTGCCAGCAGCTTAGCAGGGACCAACGAGCAGTACTTC. The chain is built from TRBV7-2 and TRBJ2-7; D possibly uses TRBD1 or TRBD2 (5 bases each). The V and J ends lost 0 bases and 5 bases respectively, with 8 bases between them. Germline-derived CDR1 and CDR2 are SGHTA and FQGNSA. The CDR3 totals 13 residues.